Below, 27 T cell receptor beta chains from the same sample are listed, as sequenced in a study of T cell responses to AZD1222 COVID-19 vaccine. The table came from immunoSEQ multiplex PCR; TCRdb's copy has only in-frame clones and leaves some out. The table has roughly 98,000 clones, around 94% seen once. The sequences come from peripheral blood, collected on day 0 of AZD1222 vaccination. Receptors originate from an adult in good health.

CDR3 nucleotides: TGCGCCAGCAGCTTGGGGACAGGGGTTACTGGGGCCAACGTCCTGACTTTC. The encoded protein is CASSLGTGVTGANVLTF. J is TRBJ2-6 and V is TRBV5-1, with TRBD1 matching over 9 bases. V shed 0 bases and J 2 bases; nucleotides not matched to a gene: 3. This CDR3 region has 17 residues. Germline V gives CDR1 SGHRS, CDR2 YFSETQ. The variable domain in full, with the rest retrieved from reference TRBV5-1 and TRBJ2-6, is KAGVTQTPRYLIKTRGQQVTLSCSPISGHRSVSWYQQTPGQGLQFLFEYFSETQRNKGNFPGRFSGRQFSNSRSEMNVSTLELGDSALYLCASSLGTGVTGANVLTFGAGSRLTVL.

The rearrangement joins TRBV5-1 to TRBJ2-3; 11 bases are a match to TRBD2. Losses at the gene ends were 1 base for V and 0 bases for J; bases not matched to a gene: 7. The CDR3 length is 18 residues. The germline gives CDR1 SGHRS, CDR2 YFSETQ. The CDR3 region is CASSLRLAGGTSTDTQYF. The CDR3, as DNA: TGCGCCAGCAGCTTGAGGCTAGCGGGAGGCACTAGCACAGATACGCAGTATTTT.

For this clone: Other DNA sequences of this sample code for an identical CDR3. The chain has TRBV6-5 and TRBJ1-1; the D gene is possibly TRBD1 (5 bases). CDR1 is MNHEY, CDR2 SVGAGI, per germline. The length of the CDR3 is 12 residues. Trimming cost V 5 bases and J 1 base, with 5 bases left between them. As DNA, the CDR3 is TGTGCCAGCAGTACAGGGAACACTGAAGCTTTCTTT. Its protein product is CASSTGNTEAFF.

The chain links TRBV7-6 to TRBJ1-1, with D unclear. CDR1 is SGHVS and CDR2 is FNYEAQ in the germline V gene. The V end lost 0 bases, the J end lost 3 bases, and 11 bases lay between the germline ends. The CDR3 covers 15 residues. The CDR3 DNA is TGTGCCAGCAGCTTAGCTACCCATCGGGACACTGAAGCTTTCTTT. This gives the protein CASSLATHRDTEAFF.

J is TRBJ1-2 and V is TRBV19; no definite D call. Germline lookup yields CDR1 LNHDA and CDR2 SQIVND (reference sequence). The CDR3 is 13 residues long. V dropped 6 bases and J dropped 8 bases, with 16 bases sitting between them. This CDR3 reads CASSDWRRKGYTF. The CDR3 nucleotides are TGTGCCAGTAGCGATTGGAGGCGGAAGGGCTACACCTTC.

This clone was found once. Here the CDR3 reads CAISEEVGSGGYF. The CDR3 region has the DNA TGTGCCATCAGTGAGGAGGTGGGCTCCGGGGGGTACTTC. The V call is TRBV10-3, the J call TRBJ2-4; perhaps TRBD2 as D (6 bases). This CDR3 has 13 residues. Trimming left V 2 bases short and J 15 bases short, with 17 bases between. Germline CDR1 ENHRY, CDR2 SYGVKD.

V usage is TRBV19 and J usage is TRBJ2-2; possible D gene TRBD2, 6 bases. The length of the CDR3 is 13 residues. Germline V gene sequence: CDR1 LNHDA, CDR2 SQIVND (reference sequence). Deletions cut 3 bases from V and 6 bases from J, with 8 bases between. The CDR3 sequence is CASSISGSGELFF. The CDR3 DNA is TGTGCCAGTAGTATTAGCGGATCCGGGGAGCTGTTTTTT.

The rearrangement uses TRBV6-2 or TRBV6-3 and TRBJ1-2; D is possibly TRBD1 (5 bases). V shed 2 bases and J shed 0 bases, with 10 bases lying between them. The CDR3 sequence is 15 residues long. From germline, CDR1 is MNHEY and CDR2 SVGEGT. CDR3 in DNA: TGTGCCAGCAGTTACAAGGGGCCCGCTAACTATGGCTACACCTTC. Protein sequence: CASSYKGPANYGYTF.

The CDR3 coding sequence is TGTGCCAGCAGCCAGAGAAAAGGGAATGAAAAACTGTTTTTT. It codes for CASSQRKGNEKLFF. The chain couples TRBV3-1 (or the pseudogene TRBV3-2) to TRBJ1-4; D is ambiguous. There are 14 residues in the CDR3. With 3 bases removed from V and 5 bases from J, the gap between germline ends came to 10 bases. The germline CDR1 and CDR2 sequences are LGHDT and YNNKEL (reference sequence).

This chain uses TRBV6-1 with TRBJ1-5; possible D gene TRBD1, 6 bases. From germline, CDR1 is MNHNS and CDR2 SASEGT. The CDR3 is made up of 14 amino acids. Trimming cost V 3 bases and J 6 bases, with 12 bases left between them. The CDR3 nucleotides are TGTGCCAGCAGTGAGGGGGGGCAGAGTCAGCCCCAGCATTTT. Encoded protein: CASSEGGQSQPQHF.

The gene calls are TRBV6-5 and TRBJ2-3; D unresolved. This CDR3 contains 15 residues. The germline V and J ends were trimmed by 5 bases and 1 base, with 13 bases remaining between them. The germline V gene has CDR1 MNHEY and CDR2 SVGAGI. This CDR3 is CASSPLSRGTDTQYF. Written as DNA, the CDR3 is TGTGCCAGCAGTCCCCTGAGTAGGGGCACAGATACGCAGTATTTT.

V usage is TRBV30 and J usage is TRBJ2-3; perhaps TRBD1 as D (5 bases). Trimming stripped 1 base from V and 2 bases from J, with 7 bases between. The CDR3 totals 13 residues. Germline V gene sequence: CDR1 GTSNPN, CDR2 SVGIG (reference sequence). The CDR3 is CAWSAGHTDTQYF. The CDR3 DNA reads as TGTGCCTGGAGTGCCGGACACACAGATACGCAGTATTTT.

V and J are TRBV6-5 and TRBJ2-5, with 8 bases matching TRBD1. The CDR3 is 14 amino acids. Germline CDR1 MNHEY, CDR2 SVGAGI. Unmatched junction bases numbered 9, after V lost 7 bases and J lost 5 bases. CDR3 amino acids: CASTRTGWEETQYF. DNA for the CDR3: TGTGCCAGCACAAGGACAGGGTGGGAGGAGACCCAGTACTTC.

The gene calls are TRBV4-2 and TRBJ2-2; the D gene is possibly TRBD1 (6 bases). Trimming shortened V by 1 base and J by 0 bases, and 12 bases separated the two germline ends. CDR3 length equals 17 residues. Germline-derived CDR1 and CDR2 are LGHNA and YNFKEQ. CDR3 DNA: TGTGCCAGCAGCCAAGTTTCAGGGGCCCCGAACACCGGGGAGCTGTTTTTT. Residues: CASSQVSGAPNTGELFF.

The chain recombines TRBV12-3 or TRBV12-4 with TRBJ2-5; TRBD1 might be the D (6 bases). V shed 7 bases and J shed 5 bases, with 14 bases lying between them. The CDR3 contains 13 residues. CDR3: CASTPRQGETQYF. In DNA, the CDR3 is TGTGCCAGCACCCCCCGGCAGGGGGAGACCCAGTACTTC.

The gene calls are TRBV6-6 and TRBJ1-1; no firm D call. The germline V gene has CDR1 MNHNY and CDR2 SVGAGI (reference sequence). The CDR3 has 13 amino acids. Trimming took 3 bases from V and 0 from J, leaving 5 bases between them. CDR3 amino acids: CASSYSLNTEAFF. Here the CDR3 DNA reads TGTGCCAGCAGTTATAGTTTGAACACTGAAGCTTTCTTT.

The rearrangement joins TRBV4-1 to TRBJ2-7; D perhaps matches TRBD2 (6 bases). The CDR3 consists of 15 residues. V was shortened by 4 bases and J by 2 bases, with 15 bases between the two germline ends. Germline lookup yields CDR1 MGHRA and CDR2 YSYEKL. CDR3 nucleotide sequence: TGCGCCAGCAGCCCCTCGGGGACTTTACCCTACGAGCAGTACTTC. It translates to CASSPSGTLPYEQYF.

This chain uses TRBV19 with TRBJ2-5; 9 bases agree with TRBD2. V lost 4 bases and J lost 4; bases outside the gene matches: 7. The CDR3 loop spans 15 amino acids. CDR1 and CDR2 (germline): LNHDA, SQIVND (reference sequence). This chain's CDR3 is CASSTSLAGVETQYF. The CDR3 DNA reads TGTGCCAGTAGTACCTCATTAGCGGGAGTAGAGACCCAGTACTTC. Combining the CDR3 with reference TRBV19 and TRBJ2-5 gives the whole variable domain DGGITQSPKYLFRKEGQNVTLSCEQNLNHDAMYWYRQDPGQGLRLIYYSQIVNDFQKGDIAEGYSVSREKKESFPLTVTSAQKNPTAFYLCASSTSLAGVETQYFGPGTRLLVL.

This chain connects TRBV28 to TRBJ2-1; 10 bases align to TRBD1. CDR3 length equals 15 residues. Germline CDR1 MDHEN, CDR2 SYDVKM. V was pared by 2 bases and J by 7 bases, with 5 bases of the junction left unmatched. The DNA for the CDR3 is TGTGCCAGCAGTTTACCGGGACAGGGGAAGAATGAGCAGTTCTTC. Translating it yields CASSLPGQGKNEQFF.

CDR3 amino acids: CASSLSRNSPLHF. CDR3 DNA: TGTGCCAGCAGTTTATCAAGAAATTCACCCCTCCACTTT. The chain joins TRBV6-5 to TRBJ1-6; D not resolved. V lost 4 bases and J 7 bases, leaving 8 bases between the germline ends. The CDR3 consists of 13 residues. Germline-derived CDR1 and CDR2 are MNHEY and SVGAGI.

This clone came up once. This rearrangement joins TRBV30 to TRBJ1-2; D may be TRBD1 (5 bases). The germline gives CDR1 GTSNPN, CDR2 SVGIG (reference sequence). The CDR3 loop spans 12 amino acids. Trimming removed 6 bases from V and 5 bases from J, with 13 bases in between. The DNA for the CDR3 is TGTGCCTGTCGACCAGGGAATTATGGCTACACCTTC. This codes for CACRPGNYGYTF.

The genes are TRBV20-1 and TRBJ1-1; D perhaps matches TRBD1 (5 bases). The CDR3 is made up of 11 amino acids. The V gene's germline CDR1 is DFQATT and CDR2 SNEGSKA (reference sequence). Trimming took off 6 bases at V and 6 bases at J, with 11 bases between the two ends. The CDR3, as DNA: TGCAGTGCATTCGTAGGGGCTGAAGCTTTCTTT. Its protein is CSAFVGAEAFF.

This sequence joins TRBV6-6 and TRBJ1-6; D is unclear. The CDR3 extends over 14 amino acids. Germline assignment: CDR1 MNHNY and CDR2 SVGAGI (reference sequence). Trimming left V 6 bases short and J 11 bases short, with 17 bases between. The CDR3: CASREGPSGTPLHF. CDR3 in DNA: TGTGCCAGCAGAGAGGGTCCCAGCGGTACACCCCTCCACTTT.

The chain uses TRBV20-1 and TRBJ2-1; D perhaps matches TRBD1 (6 bases). The CDR3 has 18 residues. Trimming left V 3 bases short and J 0 bases short, with 21 bases between. The germline gives CDR1 DFQATT, CDR2 SNEGSKA (reference sequence). CDR3 sequence (DNA): TGCAGTGCTAGTTCCAACCCCCGGGACATAAGCTCCTACAATGAGCAGTTCTTC. It encodes CSASSNPRDISSYNEQFF.

The chain joins TRBV4-1 to TRBJ1-4; D might be TRBD1 (5 bases). The CDR3 sequence is 17 residues long. Germline loops: CDR1 MGHRA, CDR2 YSYEKL. Deletions cut 1 base from V and 1 base from J, with 13 bases between. The CDR3 protein is CASSQGRQYGTNEKLFF. The CDR3 DNA reads as TGCGCCAGCAGCCAAGGACGACAGTATGGAACTAATGAAAAACTGTTTTTT.

This clone appeared once. The chain recombines TRBV28 with TRBJ2-1, with D tentatively TRBD2 (6 bases). V lost 7 bases and J lost 0, with 10 bases in between. Looked up from germline, CDR1 is MDHEN and CDR2 is SYDVKM. The CDR3 totals 14 residues. CDR3 loop: CASTRDFSYNEQFF. In DNA form, the CDR3 reads TGTGCCAGCACTCGGGACTTCTCCTACAATGAGCAGTTCTTC.

CDR3 sequence: CASSGRTGSNQPQHF. DNA of the CDR3: TGTGCCAGCAGCGGAAGGACAGGGAGCAATCAGCCCCAGCATTTT. This chain uses TRBV5-6 with TRBJ1-5; TRBD1 aligns across 8 bases. J gave up 1 base and V 4 bases, and 4 bases lay outside the gene matches. CDR1 is SGHDT, CDR2 YYEEEE, per germline. The length of the CDR3 is 15 residues.